The T cell receptor beta chain under discussion was sequenced for a study of technical replicates of blood from a few donors. The CDR3 has 16 residues. In germline, CDR1 is MDHEN, CDR2 SYDVKM. Trimming shortened V by 2 bases and J by 0 bases, and 11 bases separated the two germline ends. Sequenced by immunoSEQ multiplex PCR; TCRdb stores in-frame clones only, minus some. The top ten hold less than 0.3% of the sample, which has about 83,000 clones, less than 95% seen once. This chain uses TRBV28 with TRBJ1-3, with D uncertain. Sequences were obtained from T cells isolated from PBMCs. The clonotype comes from a human donor in good health. As DNA, the CDR3 is TGTGCCAGCAGTTTACATTTTTTCAACTCTGGAAACACCATATATTTT. Amino acids: CASSLHFFNSGNTIYF.